This TCR beta chain was sequenced during a study of regulatory T cells. Points from the study as a whole: Hydrophobic residues at CDR3 positions 6 and 7 were enriched in conventional CD4+ T cells of CD3G-deficient patients. Patient repertoires had restricted TRB V-J pairs and skewed V and J usage, most in Tregs.

On this clone itself: Its antigen is not identified.

At testing, patients were 2 to 39 years old, with reduced naive and increased memory T-cell proportions. Regulatory (CD25-high CD127-low) and conventional (CD25-low CD127-high) CD4+ T cells were sorted separately. Primers: 52 TRBV forward and 13 TRBJ reverse. Only in-frame clones appear in the TCRdb table, and some are missing; sequencing was by immunoSEQ multiplex PCR. The table shows about 15,000 clones, with 75% to 85% occurring only once. V lost 5 bases and J 6 bases, leaving 15 bases between the germline ends. The CDR3 has 14 amino acids. CDR1 is KGHSH, CDR2 LQKENI, per germline. The rearrangement joins TRBV18 to TRBJ2-3; no definite D call. Sequenced: conventional CD4+ T cells sorted from blood. This sequence was found in a young adult with CD3G deficiency. The CDR3 here is CASSNTYPKDTQYF. CDR3 bases: TGTGCCAGCTCAAACACATACCCCAAGGATACGCAGTATTTT.